Presented here are 19 T cell receptor beta chains from one specimen sequenced in a study of cytomegalovirus exposure and HLA in healthy donors. The PCR contained 60 Vbeta and 13 Jbeta primers. TCRdb keeps only in-frame clones here, not all; method: immunoSEQ multiplex PCR. The repertoire holds about 170,000 clones, with around three quarters as singletons. Sequencing was carried out using PBMCs. The receptors derive from a woman in her fifties or sixties in good health and CMV-seronegative.

This clone occurred a few times. The CDR3 reads CASSYAGVTGELFF. The CDR3 DNA follows: TGCGCCAGCAGCTACGCGGGAGTCACCGGGGAGCTGTTTTTT. V usage is TRBV5-1 and J usage is TRBJ2-2, with TRBD2 matching over 7 bases. The J segment lost 4 bases and the V segment lost 3 bases, leaving 3 bases of the junction unmatched. The CDR3 contains 14 residues. From germline, CDR1 is SGHRS and CDR2 YFSETQ.

The J gene is TRBJ2-3, the V gene TRBV29-1; D not resolved. V lost 6 bases and J 0 bases, leaving 13 bases between the germline ends. The CDR3 contains 14 residues. The germline gives CDR1 SQVTM, CDR2 ANQGSEA. CDR3 protein: CSVATGTSTDTQYF. CDR3 nucleotides: TGCAGCGTCGCGACTGGAACTAGCACAGATACGCAGTATTTT.

The J gene is TRBJ1-5, the V gene TRBV21-1; the table's D call TRBD1 went unverified against the DNA. TRBV21-1 is a pseudogene. This CDR3 region has 13 residues. The DNA for the CDR3 is TGTGCCAGCATCCGGGACAGGGGCTGTCCCCAGCATTTT. Amino acids: CASIRDRGCPQHF.

A word on this clone: The germline gene is not matched at one end of the junction; a read error may be the cause. The chain carries TRBV25-1 and TRBJ2-6; the D gene is possibly TRBD2 (6 bases). CDR3 size: 15 residues. From germline, CDR1 is MGHDK and CDR2 SYGVNS. For the CDR3, the DNA is TGTGCCAGCAGGCAGGCAGGGACTGGGGCCAACGTCCTGGCTTTC. Amino acid sequence: CASRQAGTGANVLAF.

This clone was seen once. The rearrangement joins TRBV19 to TRBJ1-2; TRBD1 agrees at 8 bases. V lost 6 bases, J lost 6 bases, and 9 bases stayed unmatched. Looked up from germline, CDR1 is LNHDA and CDR2 is SQIVND (reference sequence). The CDR3 has 14 residues. The CDR3 nucleotides are TGTGCCAGTAGCTTCGACAGGGGATGGGATGGCTACACCTTC. Amino acid sequence: CASSFDRGWDGYTF.

J is TRBJ1-1 and V is TRBV5-1; 9 bases are a match to TRBD1. The CDR3 runs 16 residues. Germline trimming cut 3 bases from V and 2 bases from J; bases unmatched to any gene: 8. Germline V lookup: CDR1 SGHRS, CDR2 YFSETQ. Here the CDR3 DNA reads TGCGCCAGCAGCTCCCGAGGGGACAGGGTAAACACTGAAGCTTTCTTT. Protein product: CASSSRGDRVNTEAFF. The complete variable domain, with remaining parts taken from reference TRBV5-1 and TRBJ1-1, reads KAGVTQTPRYLIKTRGQQVTLSCSPISGHRSVSWYQQTPGQGLQFLFEYFSETQRNKGNFPGRFSGRQFSNSRSEMNVSTLELGDSALYLCASSSRGDRVNTEAFFGQGTRLTVV.

The chain is built from TRBV7-8 and TRBJ2-3; 8 nucleotides agree with TRBD2. The J segment lost 1 base and the V segment lost 0 bases, leaving 6 bases of the junction unmatched. The CDR3 loop spans 17 amino acids. Germline CDR1 and CDR2: SGHVS and FQNEAQ. The CDR3 nucleotides are TGTGCCAGCAGCTTAGCCGTCGGACTAGCCGGCACAGATACGCAGTATTTT. This gives the protein CASSLAVGLAGTDTQYF.

V usage is TRBV10-3 and J usage is TRBJ2-5; TRBD2 agrees at 10 bases. The J call is doubtful: the DNA matches TRBJ2-7 better. Germline CDR1 and CDR2: ENHRY and SYGVKD. CDR3 length: 14 amino acids. CDR3: CAISAGLASYEQYF. The CDR3 DNA is TGTGCCATCAGCGCGGGACTAGCGTCCTACGAGCAGTACTTC.

V gene TRBV30 combines with J gene TRBJ2-1, with D tentatively TRBD2 (6 bases). The germline V gene encodes CDR1 GTSNPN and CDR2 SVGIG (reference sequence). The CDR3 is 13 amino acids. CDR3 loop: CGWGDSGHNEQFF. The CDR3 DNA is TGTGGGTGGGGGGATAGCGGCCACAATGAGCAGTTCTTC.

The chain couples TRBV12-5 to TRBJ1-1; 8 positions agree with TRBD1. CDR1 and CDR2 from the germline V gene are LGHNT and FRNRAP. The CDR3 is 16 residues long. The ends lost 3 bases at V and 6 bases at J; junction bases unmatched: 12. The CDR3 region is CASGLYRTGLRPEAFF. The CDR3 DNA sequence: TGTGCTAGTGGTTTATACCGGACAGGGCTTAGGCCTGAAGCTTTCTTT.

The chain has TRBV7-3 and TRBJ1-2; TRBD1 agrees at 8 bases. The CDR3 is 15 amino acids. J gave up 2 bases and V 5 bases, and 7 bases lay outside the gene matches. Germline assignment: CDR1 SGHTA and CDR2 FQGTGA. CDR3: CASSLAGTGNYGYTF. The CDR3 DNA sequence: TGTGCCAGCAGCCTTGCCGGGACAGGCAACTATGGCTACACCTTC.

The chain carries TRBV28 and TRBJ2-7; 9 positions match TRBD1. Germline assignment: CDR1 MDHEN and CDR2 SYDVKM. V lost 6 bases, J lost 2 bases, and 5 bases stayed unmatched. CDR3 length equals 14 residues. This CDR3 reads CASRRQGGTYEQYF. The CDR3 bases are TGTGCCAGCAGAAGACAGGGGGGGACCTACGAGCAGTACTTC.

This chain links TRBV11-2 with TRBJ2-5; 8 nucleotides align to TRBD2. The length of the CDR3 is 14 residues. V lost 8 bases to trimming and J lost 5 bases; unmatched junction nucleotides: 10. CDR1 is SGHAT and CDR2 is FQNNGV in the germline V gene. The DNA for the CDR3 is TGTGCCAGCGGGGGACTAGACCCCTGGGAGACCCAGTACTTC. Protein sequence: CASGGLDPWETQYF. The whole variable domain, filled in from reference TRBV11-2 and TRBJ2-5, reads EAGVAQSPRYKIIEKRQSVAFWCNPISGHATLYWYQQILGQGPKLLIQFQNNGVVDDSQLPKDRFSAERLKGVDSTLKIQPAKLEDSAVYLCASGGLDPWETQYFGPGTRLLVL.

The rearrangement uses TRBV5-1 and TRBJ2-1; D is perhaps TRBD1 (5 bases). CDR3 length equals 16 residues. Looked up from germline, CDR1 is SGHRS and CDR2 is YFSETQ. Trimming took 4 bases from V and 7 from J, leaving 21 bases between them. The CDR3: CASSPQSPGKANEQFF. The CDR3 DNA reads TGCGCCAGCAGCCCCCAATCCCCAGGGAAGGCGAATGAGCAGTTCTTC.

The chain carries TRBV9 and TRBJ2-1; 9 positions match TRBD2. Trimming removed 0 bases from V and 3 bases from J; junction bases left unmatched: 7. This CDR3 contains 17 residues. Germline V CDR1 and CDR2: SGDLS, YYNGEE. The CDR3 reads CASSVEGSGGHYNEQFF. The CDR3 nucleotides read TGTGCCAGCAGCGTAGAGGGTAGCGGGGGCCACTACAATGAGCAGTTCTTC. Using reference TRBV9 and TRBJ2-1 for the parts outside the CDR3, the full variable domain is DSGVTQTPKHLITATGQRVTLRCSPRSGDLSVYWYQQSLDQGLQFLIQYYNGEERAKGNILERFSAQQFPDLHSELNLSSLELGDSALYFCASSVEGSGGHYNEQFFGPGTRLTVL.

The chain links TRBV28 to TRBJ1-1; TRBD1 matches at 11 bases. The CDR3 sequence is 14 residues long. The germline V gene encodes CDR1 MDHEN and CDR2 SYDVKM. V shed 3 bases, J shed 4 bases, and the junction held 1 base outside the gene matches. The CDR3 sequence is CASSFGTGGTEAFF. The DNA of the CDR3 is TGTGCCAGCAGTTTTGGGACAGGGGGCACTGAAGCTTTCTTT.

There are a few counts of this clone. This sequence joins TRBV6-6 and TRBJ1-1; D might be TRBD1 (6 bases). The CDR3 has 14 amino acids. From germline, CDR1 is MNHNY and CDR2 SVGAGI (reference sequence). V was trimmed by 5 bases and J by 0 bases, leaving 10 bases between them. This chain's CDR3 is CASSTTGLNTEAFF. Written as DNA, the CDR3 is TGTGCCAGCAGTACAACAGGGTTGAACACTGAAGCTTTCTTT.

This chain uses TRBV7-3 with TRBJ2-1, with D perhaps TRBD2 (6 bases). CDR3 size: 16 residues. Germline-derived CDR1 and CDR2 are SGHTA and FQGTGA. V dropped 2 bases and J dropped 0 bases, with 11 bases sitting between them. The CDR3, as DNA: TGTGCCAGCAGCTTAGGAGCGGGTAGCTCCTACAATGAGCAGTTCTTC. Protein sequence: CASSLGAGSSYNEQFF.

The rearrangement uses TRBV7-2 and TRBJ2-5; perhaps TRBD2 as D (6 bases). The CDR3 runs to 14 residues. Germline V gene sequence: CDR1 SGHTA, CDR2 FQGNSA. The V and J ends lost 1 base and 5 bases respectively, with 11 bases between them. CDR3 region: CASSLVPGRETQYF. In DNA form, the CDR3 reads TGTGCCAGCAGCTTAGTTCCGGGGAGGGAGACCCAGTACTTC.